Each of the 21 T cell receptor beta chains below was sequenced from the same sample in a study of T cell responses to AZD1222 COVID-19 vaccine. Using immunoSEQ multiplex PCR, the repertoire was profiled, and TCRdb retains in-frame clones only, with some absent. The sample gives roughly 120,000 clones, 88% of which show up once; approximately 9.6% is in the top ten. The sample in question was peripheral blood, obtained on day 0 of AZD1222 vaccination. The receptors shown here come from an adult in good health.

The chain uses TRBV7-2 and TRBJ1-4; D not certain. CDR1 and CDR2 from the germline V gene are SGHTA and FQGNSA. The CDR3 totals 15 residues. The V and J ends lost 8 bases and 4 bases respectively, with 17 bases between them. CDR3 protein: CASGPGGPSNEKLFF. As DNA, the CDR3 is TGTGCCAGCGGCCCCGGAGGACCCAGTAATGAAAAACTGTTTTTT.

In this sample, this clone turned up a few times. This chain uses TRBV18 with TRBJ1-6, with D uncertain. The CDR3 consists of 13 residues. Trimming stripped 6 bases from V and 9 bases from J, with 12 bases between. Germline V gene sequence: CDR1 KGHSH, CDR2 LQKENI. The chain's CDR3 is CASSPSTGSPLHF. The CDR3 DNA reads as TGTGCCAGCTCCCCATCGACGGGTTCACCCCTCCACTTT.

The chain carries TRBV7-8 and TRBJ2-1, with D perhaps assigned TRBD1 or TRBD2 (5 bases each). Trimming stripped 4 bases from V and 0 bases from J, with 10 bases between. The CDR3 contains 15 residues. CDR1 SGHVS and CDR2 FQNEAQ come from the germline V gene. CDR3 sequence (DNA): TGTGCCAGCAGCTCGGGACCCTACTCCTACAATGAGCAGTTCTTC. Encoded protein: CASSSGPYSYNEQFF.

The CDR3 region is CASSITRGANQPQHF. The CDR3 DNA reads TGTGCCAGTAGTATAACCAGGGGGGCGAATCAGCCCCAGCATTTT. This chain joins TRBV19 and TRBJ1-5, with 7 positions matching TRBD1. V was pared by 2 bases and J by 4 bases, with 5 bases of the junction left unmatched. The CDR3 has 15 amino acids. Germline lookup yields CDR1 LNHDA and CDR2 SQIVND (reference sequence). The full variable domain, rest sourced from reference TRBV19 and TRBJ1-5, is DGGITQSPKYLFRKEGQNVTLSCEQNLNHDAMYWYRQDPGQGLRLIYYSQIVNDFQKGDIAEGYSVSREKKESFPLTVTSAQKNPTAFYLCASSITRGANQPQHFGDGTRLSIL.

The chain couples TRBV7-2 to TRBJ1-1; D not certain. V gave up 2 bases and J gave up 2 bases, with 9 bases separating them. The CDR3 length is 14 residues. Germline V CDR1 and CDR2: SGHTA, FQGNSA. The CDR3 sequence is CASSLRQTNTEAFF. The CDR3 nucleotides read TGTGCCAGCAGCTTAAGGCAGACTAACACTGAAGCTTTCTTT.

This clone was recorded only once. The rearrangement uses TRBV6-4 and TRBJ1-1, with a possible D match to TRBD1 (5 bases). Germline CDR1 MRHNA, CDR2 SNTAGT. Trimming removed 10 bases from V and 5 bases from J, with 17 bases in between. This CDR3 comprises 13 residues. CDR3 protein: CANPRQNRTEAFF. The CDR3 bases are TGTGCCAATCCCCGACAGAATCGAACTGAAGCTTTCTTT.

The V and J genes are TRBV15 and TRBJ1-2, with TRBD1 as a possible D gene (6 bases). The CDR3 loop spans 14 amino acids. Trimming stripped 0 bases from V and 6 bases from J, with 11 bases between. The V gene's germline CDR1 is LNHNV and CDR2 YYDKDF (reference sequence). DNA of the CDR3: TGTGCCACCAGCAGAGAACGGCAGGGGAATGGCTACACCTTC. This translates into CATSRERQGNGYTF. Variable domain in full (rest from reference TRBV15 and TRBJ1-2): DAMVIQNPRYQVTQFGKPVTLSCSQTLNHNVMYWYQQKSSQAPKLLFHYYDKDFNNEADTPDNFQSRRPNTSFCFLDIRSPGLGDTAMYLCATSRERQGNGYTFGSGTRLTVV.

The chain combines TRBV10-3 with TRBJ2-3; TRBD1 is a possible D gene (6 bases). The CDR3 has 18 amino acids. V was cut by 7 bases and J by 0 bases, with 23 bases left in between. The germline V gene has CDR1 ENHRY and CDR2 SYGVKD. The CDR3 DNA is TGTGCCATCACAGCAATGAGCAGGGGCCTCTCTAGCACAGATACGCAGTATTTT. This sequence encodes CAITAMSRGLSSTDTQYF.

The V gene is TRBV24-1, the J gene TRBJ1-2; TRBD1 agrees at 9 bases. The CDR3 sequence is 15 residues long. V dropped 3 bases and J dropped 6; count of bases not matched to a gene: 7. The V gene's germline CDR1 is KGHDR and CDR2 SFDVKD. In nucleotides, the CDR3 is TGTGCCACCAGTGATGGGACAGGGACTTTCAATGGCTACACCTTC. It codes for CATSDGTGTFNGYTF.

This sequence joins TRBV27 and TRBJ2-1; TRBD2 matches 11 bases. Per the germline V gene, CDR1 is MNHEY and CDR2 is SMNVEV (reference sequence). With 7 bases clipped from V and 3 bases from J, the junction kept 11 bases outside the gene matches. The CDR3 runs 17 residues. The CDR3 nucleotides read TGTGCCAGCATTCCGACTAGCGGGACGGGTGGCTACAATGAGCAGTTCTTC. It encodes CASIPTSGTGGYNEQFF.

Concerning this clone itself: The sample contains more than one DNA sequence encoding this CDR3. The CDR3 DNA is TGCGCCAGCAGCTGGGGACAGGGAACCGGGGAGCTGTTTTTT. This sequence encodes CASSWGQGTGELFF. The V and J genes are TRBV5-1 and TRBJ2-2, with 9 bases lining up with TRBD1. This CDR3 region has 14 residues. Germline V gives CDR1 SGHRS, CDR2 YFSETQ. The J segment lost 5 bases and the V segment lost 3 bases, leaving 2 bases of the junction unmatched.

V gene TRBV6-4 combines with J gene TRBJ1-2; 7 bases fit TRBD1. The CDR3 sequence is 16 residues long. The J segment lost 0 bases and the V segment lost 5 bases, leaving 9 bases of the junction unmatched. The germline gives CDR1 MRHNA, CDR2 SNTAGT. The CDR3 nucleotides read TGTGCCAGCAGTTTCTCAACAGGGGAAGCTAACTATGGCTACACCTTC. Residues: CASSFSTGEANYGYTF.

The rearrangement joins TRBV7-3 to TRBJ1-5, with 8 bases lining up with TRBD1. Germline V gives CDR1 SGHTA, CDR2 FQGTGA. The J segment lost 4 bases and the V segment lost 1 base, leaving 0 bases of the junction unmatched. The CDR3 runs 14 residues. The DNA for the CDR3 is TGTGCCAGCAGCTTAAGGGACAGGAATCAGCCCCAGCATTTT. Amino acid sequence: CASSLRDRNQPQHF. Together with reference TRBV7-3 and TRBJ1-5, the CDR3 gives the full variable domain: GAGVSQTPSNKVTEKGKYVELRCDPISGHTALYWYRQSLGQGPEFLIYFQGTGAADDSGLPNDRFFAVRPEGSVSTLKIQRTERGDSAVYLCASSLRDRNQPQHFGDGTRLSIL.

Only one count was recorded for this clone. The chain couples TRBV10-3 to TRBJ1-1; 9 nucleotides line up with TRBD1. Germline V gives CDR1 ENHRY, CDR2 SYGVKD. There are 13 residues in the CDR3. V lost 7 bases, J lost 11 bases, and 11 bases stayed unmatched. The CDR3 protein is CAITPGQGVMAFF. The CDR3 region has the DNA TGTGCCATCACCCCGGGACAGGGAGTGATGGCTTTCTTT.

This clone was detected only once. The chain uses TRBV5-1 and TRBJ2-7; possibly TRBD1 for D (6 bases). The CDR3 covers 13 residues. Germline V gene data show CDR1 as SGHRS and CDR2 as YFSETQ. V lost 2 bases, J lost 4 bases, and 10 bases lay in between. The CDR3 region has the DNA TGCGCCAGCAGCTTAGGGGGAATTTACGAGCAGTACTTC. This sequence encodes CASSLGGIYEQYF.

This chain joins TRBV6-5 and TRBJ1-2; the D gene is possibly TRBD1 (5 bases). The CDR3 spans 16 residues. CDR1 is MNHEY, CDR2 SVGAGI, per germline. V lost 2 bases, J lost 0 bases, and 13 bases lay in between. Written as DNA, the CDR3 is TGTGCCAGCAGTTACCTGAGAGGCAGGGCTAACTATGGCTACACCTTC. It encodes CASSYLRGRANYGYTF.

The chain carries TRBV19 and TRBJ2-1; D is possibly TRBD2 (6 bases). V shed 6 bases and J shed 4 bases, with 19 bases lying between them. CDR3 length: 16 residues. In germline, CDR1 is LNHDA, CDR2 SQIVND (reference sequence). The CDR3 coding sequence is TGTGCCAGTAGGAGGAGCGGGCCTGGGGTTTACAATGAGCAGTTCTTC. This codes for CASRRSGPGVYNEQFF. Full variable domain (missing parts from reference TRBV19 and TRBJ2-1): DGGITQSPKYLFRKEGQNVTLSCEQNLNHDAMYWYRQDPGQGLRLIYYSQIVNDFQKGDIAEGYSVSREKKESFPLTVTSAQKNPTAFYLCASRRSGPGVYNEQFFGPGTRLTVL.

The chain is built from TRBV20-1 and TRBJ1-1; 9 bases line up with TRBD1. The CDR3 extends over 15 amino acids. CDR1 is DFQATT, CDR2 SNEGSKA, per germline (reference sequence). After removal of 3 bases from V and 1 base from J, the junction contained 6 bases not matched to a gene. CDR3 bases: TGCAGTGCTAGTGCACCGGGACAGGGGAACACTGAAGCTTTCTTT. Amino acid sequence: CSASAPGQGNTEAFF.

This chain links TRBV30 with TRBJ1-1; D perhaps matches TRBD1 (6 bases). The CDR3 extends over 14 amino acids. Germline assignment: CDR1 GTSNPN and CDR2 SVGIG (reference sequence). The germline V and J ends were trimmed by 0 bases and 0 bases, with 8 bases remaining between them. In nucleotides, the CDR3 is TGTGCCTGGAGTGTCCAGGGGATGAACACTGAAGCTTTCTTT. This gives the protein CAWSVQGMNTEAFF.

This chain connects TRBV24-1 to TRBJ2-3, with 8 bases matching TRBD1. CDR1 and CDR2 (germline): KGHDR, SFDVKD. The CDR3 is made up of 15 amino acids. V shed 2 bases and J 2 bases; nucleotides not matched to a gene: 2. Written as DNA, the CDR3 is TGTGCCACCAGTGATTGGACAGGGACCACAGATACGCAGTATTTT. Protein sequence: CATSDWTGTTDTQYF.

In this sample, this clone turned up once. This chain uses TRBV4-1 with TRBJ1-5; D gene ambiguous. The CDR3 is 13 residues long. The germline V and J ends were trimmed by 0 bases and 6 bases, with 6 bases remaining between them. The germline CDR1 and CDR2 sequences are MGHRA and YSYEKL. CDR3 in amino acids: CASSQEFAQPQHF. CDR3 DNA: TGCGCCAGCAGCCAAGAGTTCGCTCAGCCCCAGCATTTT.